The T cell receptor (beta chain) under discussion was sequenced for a study of T-cell reconstitution after alpha-beta-depleted transplantation in children. Study-level findings and limits: T cells produced anew were the main source of T-cell counts and diversity one year after transplant.

Researchers prepared the TCRbeta library using unique molecular identifiers, the study reports. One entry per CDR3 protein, called by TCRdb with MiXCR from the PCR reads. The sample lists about a million distinct CDR3 sequences, roughly 31% occurring once. Details on this clonotype: Its antigen is as yet unknown.

The sequenced sample was PBMCs, mostly from graft donor cells, obtained 360 days after TCRalphabeta/CD19-depleted stem cell transplant. The receptor was isolated from a boy under three years old who had a stem cell transplant for SCID, so the T cells may come from the graft donor.

CDR3 residues: CASSVARKSRILHF. The CDR3 DNA sequence: TGTGCCAGCAGCGTAGCCCGGAAATCGCGGATACTACATTTT. The V call is TRBV9, the J call TRBJ1-5; D gene unclear. Between the trimmed V and J ends, which lost 0 bases and 16 bases, there was a span of 20 bases. CDR3 size: 14 residues. Germline V gene lookup returns CDR1 SGDLS and CDR2 YYNGEE.